This T cell receptor beta chain emerged from a study of beta chain features in type 1 diabetes. The whole isolated RNA underwent reverse transcription, so sequencing captured expressed TCRB transcripts. Measured with immunoSEQ multiplex PCR; TCRdb has only the in-frame clones, and not every one. Here the sample spans 160,000 or so clones, over 55% being singletons. The ends were cut back, 0 bases at V and 5 bases at J, with 19 bases in the middle. The germline V gene has CDR1 GTSNPN and CDR2 SVGIG (reference sequence). The CDR3 runs 16 residues. Study results and caveats: Among patients with Type 1 diabetes, TCRB CDR3s were moderately but significantly shorter in every one of the four CD4+ subsets.

On this clone itself: What it binds is unknown.

The sequence came from a young man with type 1 diabetes. Specimen: naive CD4+ T cells from blood. The rearrangement joins TRBV30 to TRBJ2-5; either TRBD1 or TRBD2 may supply D (6 bases each). CDR3 in DNA: TGTGCCTGGAGTGTAAGGGGCAGAAGGGGGGCGGAGACCCAGTACTTC. Residues: CAWSVRGRRGAETQYF.